This record concerns one T cell receptor beta chain sequence. These data are taken from a study of T cell changes during pregnancy in multiple sclerosis. TCRdb keeps only in-frame clones here, not all; method: immunoSEQ multiplex PCR. Of roughly 38,000 clones listed, around 92% are singletons. The origin of this receptor is a female donor with multiple sclerosis, enrolled in a pregnancy study. Material: CD8+ T cells from peripheral blood mononuclear cells, obtained in the third trimester of pregnancy.

In DNA form, the CDR3 reads TGTGCCAGCAGTTTAGGGGACAGTTACTACGAGCAGTACTTC. It codes for CASSLGDSYYEQYF. The chain has TRBV27 and TRBJ2-7, with 7 bases identical to TRBD1. Germline CDR1 and CDR2: MNHEY and SMNVEV (reference sequence). Trimming took 2 bases from V and 3 from J; bases not matched to a gene: 4. The CDR3 has 14 residues.